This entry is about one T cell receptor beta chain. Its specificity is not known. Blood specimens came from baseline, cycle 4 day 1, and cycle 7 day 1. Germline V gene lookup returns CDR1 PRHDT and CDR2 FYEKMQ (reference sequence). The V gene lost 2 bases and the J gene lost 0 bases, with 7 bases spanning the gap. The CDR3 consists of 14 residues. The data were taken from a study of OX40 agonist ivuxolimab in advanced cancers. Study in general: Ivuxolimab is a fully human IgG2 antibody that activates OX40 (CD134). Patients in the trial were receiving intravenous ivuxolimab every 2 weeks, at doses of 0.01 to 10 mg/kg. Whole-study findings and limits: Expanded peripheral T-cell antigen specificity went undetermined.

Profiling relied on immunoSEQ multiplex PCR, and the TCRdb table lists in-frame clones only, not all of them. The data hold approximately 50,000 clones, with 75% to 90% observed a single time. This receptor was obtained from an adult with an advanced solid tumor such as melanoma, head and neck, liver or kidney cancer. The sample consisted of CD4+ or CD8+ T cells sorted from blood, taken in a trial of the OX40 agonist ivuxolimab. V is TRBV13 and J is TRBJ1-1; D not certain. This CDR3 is CASSLTGMNTEAFF. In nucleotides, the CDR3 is TGTGCCAGCAGCTTAACGGGAATGAACACTGAAGCTTTCTTT.